Below are 21 T cell receptor beta chains sequenced from a single sample in a study of monozygotic twins with inflammatory bowel disease. TCRdb reworked the 5' RACE reads into one entry per CDR3 protein, no DNA. This repertoire includes nearly 450,000 distinct CDR3 sequences. Sample: blood. The receptor source for this set is a human donor with ulcerative colitis or Crohn's disease, or a healthy co-twin of an affected twin (not recorded which).

The V call is TRBV12-3 or TRBV12-4, the J call TRBJ2-2; TCRdb outputs TRBD2, but without DNA this stays unchecked. The CDR3 runs to 15 residues. The CDR3: CASSPRTDLTGELFF.

This chain links TRBV29-1 with TRBJ2-3; TCRdb lists TRBD1, though no DNA is available to test this call. This CDR3 has 12 residues. Germline V CDR1 and CDR2: SQVTM, ANQGSEA. The CDR3 loop reads CSVEGATDTQYF.

V gene TRBV21-1 combines with J gene TRBJ2-1; TCRdb picks TRBD2, but there is no DNA to check that call. TRBV21-1 is noted as a pseudogene. The CDR3 runs 15 residues. CDR3 sequence reads: CASSNAASEGNEQFF.

This chain connects TRBV10-3 to TRBJ1-2; TCRdb's D call, TRBD1, is unchecked because there is no DNA. In germline, CDR1 is ENHRY, CDR2 SYGVKD. This CDR3 is 14 amino acids long. The chain's CDR3 is CAISHSATNYGYTF.

The rearrangement joins TRBV5-1 to TRBJ1-4. Germline V gene sequence: CDR1 SGHRS, CDR2 YFSETQ. The CDR3 is made up of 14 amino acids. This chain's CDR3 is CASSFGHSNEKLFF. Full variable domain (outside the CDR3, taken from reference TRBV5-1 and TRBJ1-4): KAGVTQTPRYLIKTRGQQVTLSCSPISGHRSVSWYQQTPGQGLQFLFEYFSETQRNKGNFPGRFSGRQFSNSRSEMNVSTLELGDSALYLCASSFGHSNEKLFFGSGTQLSVL.

The rearrangement uses TRBV12-3 or TRBV12-4 and TRBJ1-2; TCRdb calls TRBD1, which cannot be checked without DNA. The CDR3 covers 14 residues. CDR3 sequence reads: CASSFSTGRYGYTF.

CDR3 region: CASGREVKLFNEQFF. V usage is TRBV12-5 and J usage is TRBJ2-1; without DNA, the TCRdb call of TRBD2 cannot be checked. This CDR3 is 15 amino acids long. Germline V CDR1 and CDR2: LGHNT, FRNRAP.

This rearrangement joins TRBV13 to TRBJ2-3; with no DNA, the TCRdb D assignment of TRBD2 cannot be verified. The CDR3 totals 15 residues. The germline gives CDR1 PRHDT, CDR2 FYEKMQ (reference sequence). The CDR3 loop reads CASRRGGRNTDTQYF.

The rearrangement links TRBV5-6 to TRBJ2-1. This CDR3 has 15 amino acids. Per germline, CDR1 SGHDT and CDR2 YYEEEE. CDR3: CASSLGYLSYNEQFF.

The gene calls are TRBV7-3 and TRBJ2-1; no DNA is available, so the TRBD2 call from TCRdb remains unchecked. Germline V gene sequence: CDR1 SGHTA, CDR2 FQGTGA. CDR3 size: 16 residues. This CDR3 reads CASSPGPGLDRNEQFF.

The rearrangement uses TRBV5-1 and TRBJ2-3; TCRdb's D call of TRBD2 is untestable without DNA. The CDR3 runs 15 residues. Germline CDR1 reads SGHRS; CDR2 reads YFSETQ. The CDR3 reads CASSSSGGALDTQYF.

This chain's CDR3 is CASSQAERLSDTQYF. The rearrangement links TRBV14 to TRBJ2-3. Germline V gene data show CDR1 as SGHDN and CDR2 as FVKESK. The CDR3 contains 15 residues.

CDR3 amino acids: CASSYSNTGGTEAFF. This chain uses TRBV6-5 with TRBJ1-1; TCRdb indicates TRBD1, and absent DNA this call remains unverified. The CDR3 sequence is 15 residues long. Germline CDR1 reads MNHEY; CDR2 reads SVGAGI.

The CDR3 here is CASSPNTGIFNEQFF. V gene TRBV11-2 combines with J gene TRBJ2-1; absent DNA, TCRdb's TRBD1 call cannot be checked. The CDR3 has 15 amino acids. Looked up from germline, CDR1 is SGHAT and CDR2 is FQNNGV.

The chain recombines TRBV3-1 with TRBJ2-1; TCRdb picks TRBD2, but there is no DNA to check that call. This CDR3 comprises 14 residues. CDR1 LGHDT and CDR2 YNNKEL come from the germline V gene (reference sequence). Here the CDR3 reads CASSQDRREDEQFF.

The CDR3 region is CASSLGFLAGGGDTQYF. The chain combines TRBV7-2 with TRBJ2-3; as DNA is missing, the TRBD2 call by TCRdb cannot be tested. Germline loops: CDR1 SGHTA, CDR2 FQGNSA. This CDR3 is built from 17 residues.

The chain employs TRBV7-9 and TRBJ2-5; TCRdb designates TRBD1, a call that cannot be tested without DNA. Germline V lookup: CDR1 SEHNR, CDR2 FQNEAQ (reference sequence). The length of the CDR3 is 17 residues. This CDR3 reads CASSPILALQGQETQYF.

The chain joins TRBV6-1 to TRBJ2-1; TCRdb returns TRBD2, unconfirmable since there is no DNA. The germline CDR1 and CDR2 sequences are MNHNS and SASEGT. The CDR3 runs to 15 residues. The CDR3 spells CASTKTSGAPRGQFF.

The V gene is TRBV7-9, the J gene TRBJ2-7; lacking DNA, the TRBD1 call made by TCRdb goes unchecked. The CDR3 contains 15 residues. Germline V gene data show CDR1 as SEHNR and CDR2 as FQNEAQ (reference sequence). The CDR3 here is CASSPRDRQAYEQYF.

The chain joins TRBV12-3 or TRBV12-4 to TRBJ1-6; TCRdb lists TRBD1, though no DNA is available to test this call. CDR3 length equals 14 residues. CDR3 residues: CASSPQGLGSPLHF.

The chain couples TRBV12-3 or TRBV12-4 to TRBJ1-2; checking the TCRdb D call of TRBD1 is not possible without DNA. CDR3 length equals 15 residues. The CDR3 sequence: CASSLGTGARRGYTF.